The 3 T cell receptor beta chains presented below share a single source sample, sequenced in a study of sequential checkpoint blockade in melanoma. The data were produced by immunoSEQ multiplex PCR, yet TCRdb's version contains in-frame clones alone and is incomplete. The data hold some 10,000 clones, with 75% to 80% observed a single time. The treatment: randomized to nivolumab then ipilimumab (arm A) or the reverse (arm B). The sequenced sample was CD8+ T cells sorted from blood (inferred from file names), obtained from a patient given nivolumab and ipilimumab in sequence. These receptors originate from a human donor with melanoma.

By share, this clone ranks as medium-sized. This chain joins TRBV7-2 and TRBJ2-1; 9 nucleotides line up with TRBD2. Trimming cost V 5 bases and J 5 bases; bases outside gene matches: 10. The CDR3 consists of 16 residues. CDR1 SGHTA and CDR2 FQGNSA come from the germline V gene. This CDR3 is CASSTREGRIHNEQFF. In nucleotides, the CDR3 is TGTGCCAGCAGCACGCGGGAGGGCCGTATACACAATGAGCAGTTCTTC.

CDR3 sequence (DNA): TGTGCCAGCAGCTCTCAAGAGACCCAGTACTTC. Amino acids: CASSSQETQYF. The rearrangement links TRBV7-9 to TRBJ2-5; D is uncertain. Germline CDR1 SEHNR, CDR2 FQNEAQ (reference sequence). Trimming removed 4 bases at V and 2 bases at J, with 2 bases between. The CDR3 covers 11 residues. The full variable domain, in which reference TRBV7-9 and TRBJ2-5 provide the parts outside the CDR3, is DTGVSQNPRHKITKRGQNVTFRCDPISEHNRLYWYRQTLGQGPEFLTYFQNEAQLEKSRLLSDRFSAERPKGSFSTLEIQRTEQGDSAMYLCASSSQETQYFGPGTRLLVL.

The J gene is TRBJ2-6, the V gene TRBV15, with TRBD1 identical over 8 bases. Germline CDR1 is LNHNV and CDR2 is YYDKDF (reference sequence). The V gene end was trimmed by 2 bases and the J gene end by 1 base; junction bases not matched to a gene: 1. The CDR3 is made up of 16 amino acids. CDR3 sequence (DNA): TGTGCCACCAGCAGAACAGGGGGGTCTGGGGCCAACGTCCTGACTTTC. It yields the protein CATSRTGGSGANVLTF.